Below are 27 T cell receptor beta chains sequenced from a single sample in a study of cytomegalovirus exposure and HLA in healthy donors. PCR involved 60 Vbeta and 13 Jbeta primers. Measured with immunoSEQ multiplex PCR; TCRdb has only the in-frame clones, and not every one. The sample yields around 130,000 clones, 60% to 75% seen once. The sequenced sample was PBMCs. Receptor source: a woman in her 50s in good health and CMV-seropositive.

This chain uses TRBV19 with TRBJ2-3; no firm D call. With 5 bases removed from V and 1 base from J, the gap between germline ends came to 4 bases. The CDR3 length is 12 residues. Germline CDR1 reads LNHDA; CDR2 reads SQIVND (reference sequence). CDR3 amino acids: CASSERTDTQYF. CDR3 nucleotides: TGTGCCAGTAGTGAGCGCACAGATACGCAGTATTTT.

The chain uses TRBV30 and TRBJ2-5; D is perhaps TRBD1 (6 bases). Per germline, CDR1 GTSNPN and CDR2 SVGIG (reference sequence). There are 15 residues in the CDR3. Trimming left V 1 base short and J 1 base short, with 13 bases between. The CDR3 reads CAWSEGGRGQETQYF. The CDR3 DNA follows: TGTGCCTGGAGTGAAGGGGGACGGGGCCAAGAGACCCAGTACTTC.

The CDR3 DNA sequence: TGTGCCAGCAGTCGTCAGCCAGGGTATAGCAATCAGCCCCAGCATTTT. Translated: CASSRQPGYSNQPQHF. The genes are TRBV6-6 and TRBJ1-5; possible D gene TRBD1, 5 bases. This CDR3 is built from 16 residues. CDR1 and CDR2 from the germline V gene are MNHNY and SVGAGI (reference sequence). Trimming pared 5 bases from V and 0 bases from J, leaving 14 bases between.

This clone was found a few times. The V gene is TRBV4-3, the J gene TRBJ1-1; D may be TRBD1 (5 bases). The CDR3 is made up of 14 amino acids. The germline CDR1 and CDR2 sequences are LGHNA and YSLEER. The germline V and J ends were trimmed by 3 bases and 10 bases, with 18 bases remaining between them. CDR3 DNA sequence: TGCGCCAGCAGCCATGATGCGGGGGGTCTCGGAGCTTTCTTT. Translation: CASSHDAGGLGAFF.

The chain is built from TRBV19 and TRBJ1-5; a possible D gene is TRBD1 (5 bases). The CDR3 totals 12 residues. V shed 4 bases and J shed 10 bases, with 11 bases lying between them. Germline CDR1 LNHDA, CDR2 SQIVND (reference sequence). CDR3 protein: CASSTGGVPQHF. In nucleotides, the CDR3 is TGTGCCAGTAGTACGGGGGGAGTACCCCAGCATTTT.

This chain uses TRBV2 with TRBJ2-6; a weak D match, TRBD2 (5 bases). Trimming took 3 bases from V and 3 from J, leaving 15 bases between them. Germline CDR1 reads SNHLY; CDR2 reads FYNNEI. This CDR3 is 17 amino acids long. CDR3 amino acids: CASSDGPPTNGANVLTF. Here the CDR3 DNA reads TGTGCCAGCAGTGACGGACCGCCGACTAATGGGGCCAACGTCCTGACTTTC. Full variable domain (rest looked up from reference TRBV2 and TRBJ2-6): EPEVTQTPSHQVTQMGQEVILRCVPISNHLYFYWYRQILGQKVEFLVSFYNNEISEKSEIFDDQFSVERPDGSNFTLKIRSTKLEDSAMYFCASSDGPPTNGANVLTFGAGSRLTVL.

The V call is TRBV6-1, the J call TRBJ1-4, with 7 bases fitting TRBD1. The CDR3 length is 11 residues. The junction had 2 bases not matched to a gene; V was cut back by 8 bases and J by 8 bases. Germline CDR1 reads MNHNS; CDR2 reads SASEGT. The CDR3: CASQQGEKLFF. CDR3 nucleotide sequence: TGTGCCAGCCAACAGGGGGAAAAACTGTTTTTT.

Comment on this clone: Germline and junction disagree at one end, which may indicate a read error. In DNA form, the CDR3 reads TGTCCTAGTGGTTTGGAACAGGGGGCGCGGACTGAAGCTTTCTTT. This codes for CPSGLEQGARTEAFF. The rearrangement uses TRBV12-5 and TRBJ1-1, with 9 bases fitting TRBD1. CDR1 LGHNT and CDR2 FRNRAP come from the germline V gene. The CDR3 is made up of 15 amino acids.

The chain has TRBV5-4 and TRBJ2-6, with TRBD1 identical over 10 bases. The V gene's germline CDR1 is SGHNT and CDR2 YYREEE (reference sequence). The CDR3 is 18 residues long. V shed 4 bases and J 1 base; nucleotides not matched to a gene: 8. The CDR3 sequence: CASSPPGQGWSGANVLTF. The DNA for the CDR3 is TGTGCCAGCAGCCCGCCGGGACAGGGGTGGTCTGGGGCCAACGTCCTGACTTTC.

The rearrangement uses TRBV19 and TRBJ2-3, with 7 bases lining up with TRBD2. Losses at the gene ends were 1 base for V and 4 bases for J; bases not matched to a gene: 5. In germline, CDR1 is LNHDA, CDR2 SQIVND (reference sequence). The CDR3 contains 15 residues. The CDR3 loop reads CASSIAGGRADTQYF. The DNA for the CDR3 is TGTGCCAGTAGTATAGCGGGGGGTCGGGCAGATACGCAGTATTTT.

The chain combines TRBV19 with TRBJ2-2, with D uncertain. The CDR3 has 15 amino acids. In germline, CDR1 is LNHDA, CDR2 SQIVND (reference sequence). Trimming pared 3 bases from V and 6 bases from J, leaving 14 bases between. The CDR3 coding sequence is TGTGCCAGTAGTATGCAGGCCTTAATCGCCGGGGAGCTGTTTTTT. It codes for CASSMQALIAGELFF.

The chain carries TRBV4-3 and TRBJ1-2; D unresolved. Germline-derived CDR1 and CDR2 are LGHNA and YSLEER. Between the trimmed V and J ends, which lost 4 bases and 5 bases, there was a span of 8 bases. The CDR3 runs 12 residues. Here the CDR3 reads CASSPGSYGYTF. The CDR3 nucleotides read TGCGCCAGCAGCCCCGGGTCTTATGGCTACACCTTC.

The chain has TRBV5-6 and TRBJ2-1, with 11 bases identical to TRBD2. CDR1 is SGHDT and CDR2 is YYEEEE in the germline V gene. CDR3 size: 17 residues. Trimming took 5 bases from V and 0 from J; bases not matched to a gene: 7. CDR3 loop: CASRRTSGGLSYNEQFF. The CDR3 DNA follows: TGTGCCAGCAGGAGAACTAGCGGGGGTCTCTCCTACAATGAGCAGTTCTTC.

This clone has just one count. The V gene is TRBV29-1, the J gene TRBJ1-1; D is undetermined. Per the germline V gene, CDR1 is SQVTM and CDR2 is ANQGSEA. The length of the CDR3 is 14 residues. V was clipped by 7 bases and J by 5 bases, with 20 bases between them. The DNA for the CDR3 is TGCAGCGCCTTACCCCAGGCCCTCGGAACTGAAGCTTTCTTT. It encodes CSALPQALGTEAFF.

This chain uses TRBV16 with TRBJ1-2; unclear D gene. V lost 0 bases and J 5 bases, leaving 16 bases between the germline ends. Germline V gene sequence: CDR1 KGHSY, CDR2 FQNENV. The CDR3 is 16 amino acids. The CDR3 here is CASSQSWAADLYGYTF. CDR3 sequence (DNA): TGTGCCAGCAGCCAATCGTGGGCGGCGGACTTGTATGGCTACACCTTC.

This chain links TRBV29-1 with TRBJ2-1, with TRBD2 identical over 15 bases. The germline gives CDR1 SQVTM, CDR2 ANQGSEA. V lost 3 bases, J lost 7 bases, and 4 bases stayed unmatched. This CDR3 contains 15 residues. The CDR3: CSVDRTSGGANEQFF. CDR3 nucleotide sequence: TGCAGCGTTGACCGGACTAGCGGGGGGGCGAATGAGCAGTTCTTC.

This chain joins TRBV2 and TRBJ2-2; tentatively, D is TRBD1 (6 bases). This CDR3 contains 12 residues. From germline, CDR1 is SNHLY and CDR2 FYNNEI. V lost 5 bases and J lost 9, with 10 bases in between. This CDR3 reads CASSRTVRELFF. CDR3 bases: TGTGCCAGCAGTCGGACAGTTCGGGAGCTGTTTTTT. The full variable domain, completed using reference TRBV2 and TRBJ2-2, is EPEVTQTPSHQVTQMGQEVILRCVPISNHLYFYWYRQILGQKVEFLVSFYNNEISEKSEIFDDQFSVERPDGSNFTLKIRSTKLEDSAMYFCASSRTVRELFFGEGSRLTVL.

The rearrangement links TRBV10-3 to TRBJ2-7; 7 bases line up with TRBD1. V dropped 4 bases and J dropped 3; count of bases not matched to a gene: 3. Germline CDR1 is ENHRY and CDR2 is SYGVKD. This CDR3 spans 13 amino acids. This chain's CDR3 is CAISGQGLYEQYF. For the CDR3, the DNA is TGTGCCATCAGTGGACAGGGTCTCTACGAGCAGTACTTC.

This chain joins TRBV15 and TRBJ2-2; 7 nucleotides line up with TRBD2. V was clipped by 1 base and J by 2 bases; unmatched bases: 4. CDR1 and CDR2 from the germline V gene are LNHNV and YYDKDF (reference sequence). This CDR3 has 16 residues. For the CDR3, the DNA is TGTGCCACCAGCAGAGGGGAGGGACTTAACACCGGGGAGCTGTTTTTT. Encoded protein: CATSRGEGLNTGELFF.

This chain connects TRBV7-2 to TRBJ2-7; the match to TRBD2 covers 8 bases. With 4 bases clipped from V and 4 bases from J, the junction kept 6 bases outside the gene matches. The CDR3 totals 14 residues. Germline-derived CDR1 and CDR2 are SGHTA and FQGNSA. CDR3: CASSSGLAQYEQYF. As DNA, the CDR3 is TGTGCCAGCAGCTCAGGACTAGCACAATACGAGCAGTACTTC.

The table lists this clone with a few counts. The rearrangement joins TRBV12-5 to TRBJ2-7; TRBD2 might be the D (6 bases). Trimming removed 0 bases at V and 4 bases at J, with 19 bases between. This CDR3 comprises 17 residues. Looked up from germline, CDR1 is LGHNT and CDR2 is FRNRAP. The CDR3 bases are TGTGCTAGTGGTTTGGTGACCGGGCCCAGGGCGGGGTACGAGCAGTACTTC. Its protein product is CASGLVTGPRAGYEQYF.

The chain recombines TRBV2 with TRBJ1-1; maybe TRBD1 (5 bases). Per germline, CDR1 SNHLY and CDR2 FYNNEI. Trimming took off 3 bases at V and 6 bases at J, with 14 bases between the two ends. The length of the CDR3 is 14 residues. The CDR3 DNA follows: TGTGCCAGCAGTGACGGCGGCCGGGGGGCTGAAGCTTTCTTT. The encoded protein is CASSDGGRGAEAFF.

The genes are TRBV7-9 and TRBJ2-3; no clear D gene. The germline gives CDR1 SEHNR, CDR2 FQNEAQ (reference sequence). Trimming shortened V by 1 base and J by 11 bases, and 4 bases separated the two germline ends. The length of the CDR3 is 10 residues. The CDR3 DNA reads TGTGCCAGCAGCTTAGACAGGCAGTATTTT. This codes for CASSLDRQYF.

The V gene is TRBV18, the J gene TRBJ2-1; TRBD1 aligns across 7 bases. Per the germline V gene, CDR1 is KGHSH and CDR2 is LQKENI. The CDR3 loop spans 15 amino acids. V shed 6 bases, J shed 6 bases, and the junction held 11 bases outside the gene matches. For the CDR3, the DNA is TGTGCCAGCTCGCCTCTATCGACAGGGCCCAATGAGCAGTTCTTC. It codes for CASSPLSTGPNEQFF.

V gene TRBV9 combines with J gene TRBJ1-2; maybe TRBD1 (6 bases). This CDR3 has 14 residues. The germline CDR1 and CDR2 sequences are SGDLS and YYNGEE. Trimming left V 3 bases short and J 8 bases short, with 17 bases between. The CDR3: CASSASSGVGGYTF. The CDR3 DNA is TGTGCCAGCAGCGCCTCTTCAGGGGTGGGCGGCTACACCTTC.

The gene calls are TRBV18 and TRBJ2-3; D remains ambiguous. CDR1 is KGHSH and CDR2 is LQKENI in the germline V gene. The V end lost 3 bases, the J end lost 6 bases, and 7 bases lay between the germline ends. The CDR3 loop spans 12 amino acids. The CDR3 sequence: CASSPVPDTQYF. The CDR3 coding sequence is TGTGCCAGCTCACCCGTTCCTGATACGCAGTATTTT. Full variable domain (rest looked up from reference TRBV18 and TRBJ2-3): NAGVMQNPRHLVRRRGQEARLRCSPMKGHSHVYWYRQLPEEGLKFMVYLQKENIIDESGMPKERFSAEFPKEGPSILRIQQVVRGDSAAYFCASSPVPDTQYFGPGTRLTVL.

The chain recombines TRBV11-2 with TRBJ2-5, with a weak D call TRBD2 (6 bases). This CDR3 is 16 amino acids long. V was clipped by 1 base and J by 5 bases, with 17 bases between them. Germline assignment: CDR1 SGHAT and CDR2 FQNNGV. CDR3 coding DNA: TGTGCCAGCAGCTTAGGGGCGGGACGGTTTGTGGAGACCCAGTACTTC. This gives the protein CASSLGAGRFVETQYF.